The clone carrying this T cell receptor beta chain was observed a few times. No antigen is known for it. V was pared by 5 bases and J by 1 base, with 3 bases between. Germline CDR1 reads SEHNR; CDR2 reads FQNEAQ (reference sequence). The CDR3 runs 12 residues. This entry comes from a study of read filtering for tumor transcriptome and immune sequencing. General study points: RNA-seq captured clonotypes less deeply and reliably than IR-seq.

The library was built from about 400 ng RNA with molecular barcoded adaptors for alpha/delta and beta/gamma chains. In TCRdb, the reads were re-called with MiXCR into one record per CDR3 protein. Here the sample spans some 130,000 distinct CDR3 sequences, roughly 13% being singletons. The clonotype originates from a donor over 35 with multiple myeloma. Material: a population of CD138-negative cells sorted from bone marrow. This chain links TRBV7-9 with TRBJ1-3; D remains ambiguous. The CDR3 DNA reads as TGTGCCAGCAGCCTATCTGGAAACACCATATATTTT. Residues: CASSLSGNTIYF.